The 8 T cell receptor beta chains given below trace back to one sample, sequenced in a study of blood T cell repertoires in COVID-19. The table came from immunoSEQ multiplex PCR; TCRdb's copy has only in-frame clones and leaves some out. The sample lists about 56,000 clones, about 91% seen once, with approximately 45% in the top ten. Sequences were obtained from peripheral blood. These receptors all come from a woman aged 55-69 years with COVID-19, enrolled during active disease.

This clone was counted once. The rearrangement links TRBV7-8 to TRBJ2-5; D is possibly TRBD1 (6 bases). The CDR3 extends over 15 amino acids. V gave up 1 base and J gave up 0 bases, with 9 bases separating them. Germline V lookup: CDR1 SGHVS, CDR2 FQNEAQ. DNA for the CDR3: TGTGCCAGCAGCTTAGTCCGGACAGACCAAGAGACCCAGTACTTC. It specifies CASSLVRTDQETQYF.

The chain is built from TRBV19 and TRBJ1-6; 7 bases line up with TRBD1. Germline CDR1 LNHDA, CDR2 SQIVND (reference sequence). The CDR3 contains 15 residues. The J segment lost 0 bases and the V segment lost 7 bases, leaving 3 bases of the junction unmatched. The CDR3 is CASKSGGSYNSPLHF. For the CDR3, the DNA is TGTGCCAGTAAATCAGGGGGCTCCTATAATTCACCCCTCCACTTT.

The chain couples TRBV7-2 to TRBJ1-4, with 8 bases matching TRBD1. The CDR3 totals 15 residues. J gave up 8 bases and V 4 bases, and 9 bases lay outside the gene matches. Germline V gene lookup returns CDR1 SGHTA and CDR2 FQGNSA. For the CDR3, the DNA is TGTGCCAGCAGCTCCCGGACAGGGATGGGGGAAAAACTGTTTTTT. Translating it yields CASSSRTGMGEKLFF.

The V call is TRBV7-9, the J call TRBJ1-2; 8 nucleotides agree with TRBD1. Germline CDR1 reads SEHNR; CDR2 reads FQNEAQ (reference sequence). After removal of 5 bases from V and 3 bases from J, the junction contained 5 bases not matched to a gene. The CDR3 length is 14 residues. The CDR3 sequence: CASSPQGGDYGYTF. The DNA of the CDR3 is TGTGCCAGCAGCCCACAGGGGGGGGACTATGGCTACACCTTC.

J is TRBJ2-7 and V is TRBV13; D unresolved. Germline-derived CDR1 and CDR2 are PRHDT and FYEKMQ (reference sequence). V was clipped by 5 bases and J by 1 base, with 18 bases between them. The length of the CDR3 is 16 residues. CDR3 nucleotide sequence: TGTGCCAGCAGCCCGGAGCGAAAAGATGGGTCCTACGAGCAGTACTTC. Translation gives CASSPERKDGSYEQYF.

The chain has TRBV6-5 and TRBJ1-2, with TRBD1 as a possible D gene (6 bases). This CDR3 region has 15 residues. V was trimmed by 7 bases and J by 1 base, leaving 16 bases between them. Germline loops: CDR1 MNHEY, CDR2 SVGAGI. The CDR3: CASTGAGVYNYGYTF. Written as DNA, the CDR3 is TGTGCCAGCACAGGGGCAGGTGTCTATAACTATGGCTACACCTTC.

This rearrangement joins TRBV30 to TRBJ1-5; D is perhaps TRBD1 (6 bases). The germline V and J ends were trimmed by 2 bases and 1 base, with 12 bases remaining between them. The CDR3 is 15 amino acids. Germline CDR1 is GTSNPN and CDR2 is SVGIG (reference sequence). Here the CDR3 reads CAWSTGTPSNQPQHF. The CDR3 bases are TGTGCCTGGAGTACCGGGACACCGAGCAATCAGCCCCAGCATTTT.

This rearrangement joins TRBV6-6 to TRBJ2-5; possibly TRBD1 for D (5 bases). Germline V gives CDR1 MNHNY, CDR2 SVGAGI (reference sequence). The length of the CDR3 is 17 residues. V was clipped by 5 bases and J by 1 base, with 20 bases between them. The CDR3 reads CASSPHSQGTLQETQYF. The CDR3 nucleotides are TGTGCCAGCAGTCCTCACTCCCAGGGCACCCTCCAAGAGACCCAGTACTTC.